This T cell receptor (beta chain) was found in a study of blood T cell repertoires in COVID-19. This clone was seen only a few times. The protocol was immunoSEQ multiplex PCR, while the TCRdb copy is restricted to in-frame clones and leaves out a portion. The table lists 140,000 to 150,000 clones, about 79% of them singletons. CDR1 is LNHDA, CDR2 SQIVND, per germline (reference sequence). The CDR3 has 15 amino acids. The J segment lost 1 base and the V segment lost 5 bases, leaving 4 bases of the junction unmatched. Material for sequencing was peripheral blood. The receptor was isolated from a man in his 60s with active or convalescent COVID-19. The rearrangement links TRBV19 to TRBJ2-1; the match to TRBD1 covers 8 bases. The chain's CDR3 is CASSFDRGSYNEQFF. The CDR3 DNA reads TGTGCCAGTAGTTTCGACAGGGGTTCCTACAATGAGCAGTTCTTC.